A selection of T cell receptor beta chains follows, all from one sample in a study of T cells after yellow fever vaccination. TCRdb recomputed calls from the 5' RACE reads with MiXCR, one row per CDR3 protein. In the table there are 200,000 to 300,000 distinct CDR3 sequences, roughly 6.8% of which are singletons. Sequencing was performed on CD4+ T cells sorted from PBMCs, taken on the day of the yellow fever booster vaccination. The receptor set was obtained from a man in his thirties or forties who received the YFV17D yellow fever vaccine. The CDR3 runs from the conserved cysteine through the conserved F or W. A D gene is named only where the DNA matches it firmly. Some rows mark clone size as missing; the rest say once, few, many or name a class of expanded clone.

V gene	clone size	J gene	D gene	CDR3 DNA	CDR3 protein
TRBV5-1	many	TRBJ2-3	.	TGCGCCAGCAGCTCCTCCTCCGGGACAGATACGCAGTATTTT	CASSSSSGTDTQYF
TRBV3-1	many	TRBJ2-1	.	TGTGCCACCCGGGATATATACAATGAGCAGTTCTTC	CATRDIYNEQFF
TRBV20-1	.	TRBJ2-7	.	TGCAGTGCTGGTTGGGACGAGCAGTACTTC	CSAGWDEQYF
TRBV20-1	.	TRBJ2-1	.	TGCAGCACTTCTAGCCCCCTACCATTAGCCAATGAGCAGTTCTTC	CSTSSPLPLANEQFF
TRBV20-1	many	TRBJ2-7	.	TGCAGTGCCGACACGAAAGGTCGGACAGCCCTCTACGAGCAGTACTTC	CSADTKGRTALYEQYF
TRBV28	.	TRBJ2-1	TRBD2	TGTGCCAGCAGTTTAGGAGGGGCGGGAGGCAGGAATGAGCAGTTCTTC	CASSLGGAGGRNEQFF
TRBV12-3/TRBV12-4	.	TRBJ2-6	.	TGTGCCAGCAGTCCCACGTCCTCTGGGGCCAACGTCCTGACTTTC	CASSPTSSGANVLTF
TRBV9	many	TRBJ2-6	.	TGTGCCAGCAGCGTGTTTTCAGGGGATGGGGCCAACGTCCTGACTTTC	CASSVFSGDGANVLTF
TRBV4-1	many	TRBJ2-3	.	TGCGCCAGCAGCCGAACTAGTTTGCCAGATACGCAGTATTTT	CASSRTSLPDTQYF
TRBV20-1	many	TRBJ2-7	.	TGCAGTGCTGTGACAGCTTCGAATTCCTACGAGCAGTACTTC	CSAVTASNSYEQYF
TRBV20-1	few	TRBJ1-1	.	TGCAGTGGGTATCGTGACCCCCGAGCTTTCTTT	CSGYRDPRAFF
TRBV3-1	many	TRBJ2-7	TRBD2	TGTGCCAGCAGCCAAGCTGATAGCGGGAGGAGGCTCGAGCAGTACTTC	CASSQADSGRRLEQYF
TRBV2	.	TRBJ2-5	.	TGTGCCAGCAGTGAATGGGAGACCCAGTACTTC	CASSEWETQYF
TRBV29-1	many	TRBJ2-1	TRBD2	TGCAGCGTTGTTTTTAGCGGGAGGCGGGATGAGCAGTTCTTC	CSVVFSGRRDEQFF
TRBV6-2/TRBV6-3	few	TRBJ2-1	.	TGTGCCAGCAGTAACACTATCGACAATGAGCAGTTCTTC	CASSNTIDNEQFF
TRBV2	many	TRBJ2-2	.	TGTGCCAGCAACCTGATGGACTGGCACGGGGAGCTGTTTTTT	CASNLMDWHGELFF
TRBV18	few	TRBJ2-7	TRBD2	TGTGCCAGCTCCAACGGGAGGGTGAACTACGAGCAGTACTTC	CASSNGRVNYEQYF
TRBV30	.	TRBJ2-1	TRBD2	TGTGCCTGGAGTGGCGGGAGCGCCTACAATGAGCAGTTCTTC	CAWSGGSAYNEQFF
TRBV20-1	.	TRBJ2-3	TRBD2	TGCAGTGCGGCGATGGCGGGGGGTAGCACAGATACGCAGTATTTT	CSAAMAGGSTDTQYF
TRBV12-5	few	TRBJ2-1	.	TGTGCTAGTGGTTTGGTAGAAGGTGAGCAGTTCTTC	CASGLVEGEQFF
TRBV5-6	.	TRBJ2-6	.	TGTGCCAGCAGCTTGGTGGAGGAGGGCAACGTCCTGACTTTC	CASSLVEEGNVLTF
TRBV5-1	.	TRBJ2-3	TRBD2	TGCGCCAGCAGCTCGGGACTAGCGGTAGATACGCAGTATTTT	CASSSGLAVDTQYF
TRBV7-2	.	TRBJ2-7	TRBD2	TGTGCCAGCAGCTCCCCCTATCTAGCGGGTTCCTACGAGCAGTACTTC	CASSSPYLAGSYEQYF
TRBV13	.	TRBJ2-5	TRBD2	TGTGCCAGCAGCCGCCACAAAACCGGGACTAGACTTGGAGAGACCCAGTACTTC	CASSRHKTGTRLGETQYF
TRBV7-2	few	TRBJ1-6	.	TGTGCCAGCAGCTTTGTCGTCAGGGGTGATTCACCCCTCCACTTT	CASSFVVRGDSPLHF
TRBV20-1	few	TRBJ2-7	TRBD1	TGCAGTGCCTCAGGACAGGGGAGCCCCTACGAGCAGTACTTC	CSASGQGSPYEQYF
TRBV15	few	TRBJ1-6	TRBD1	TGTGCCACCAGCAGAGCTAAAAACAGGGGCACGGGTAATTCACCCCTCCACTTT	CATSRAKNRGTGNSPLHF
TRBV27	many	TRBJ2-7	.	TGTGCCAGCCCTTCCCCCCAATGCGAGCAGTACTTC	CASPSPQCEQYF
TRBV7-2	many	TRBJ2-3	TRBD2	TGTGCCAGCAGCTCCGGACTAGCGGGAGGTGCAGATACGCAGTATTTT	CASSSGLAGGADTQYF
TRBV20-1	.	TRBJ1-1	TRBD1	TGCAGTGCTAGGACCGACAGGGGGCTCGAAGCTTTCTTT	CSARTDRGLEAFF
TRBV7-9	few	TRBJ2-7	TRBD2	TGTGCCAGCAGCTTCGAACTAGCGGGATACGAGCAGTACTTC	CASSFELAGYEQYF
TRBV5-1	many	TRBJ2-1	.	TGCGCCAGCAGCTTGGAAACAGGTTACAATGAGCAGTTCTTC	CASSLETGYNEQFF
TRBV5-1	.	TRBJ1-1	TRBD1	TGCGCCAGCAGCGTTACAGGGGGCGAGTCCACTGAAGCTTTCTTT	CASSVTGGESTEAFF
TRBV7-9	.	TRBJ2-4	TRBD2	TGTGCCAGCAGGGTAGGACTAGCGAGAAACATTCAGTACTTC	CASRVGLARNIQYF
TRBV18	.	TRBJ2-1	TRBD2	TGTGCCAGCACCACCTTAGCGGGTTACAATGAGCAGTTCTTC	CASTTLAGYNEQFF
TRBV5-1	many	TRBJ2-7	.	TGCGCCAGCAGCTTGGAGGTAGCGGCACCCTACGAGCAGTACTTC	CASSLEVAAPYEQYF
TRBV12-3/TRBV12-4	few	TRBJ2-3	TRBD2	TGTGCCAGCAGTTTAATTCTATACCGTCCGTCCGGGACTAGCGGGGGCCCCAGCACAGATACGCAGTATTTT	CASSLILYRPSGTSGGPSTDTQYF
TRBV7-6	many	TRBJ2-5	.	TGTGCCAGCAGACGGAGAGGACAGAACCAAGAGACCCAGTACTTC	CASRRRGQNQETQYF
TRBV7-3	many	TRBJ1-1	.	TGTGCCAGCAGCCCCTTTATGAACACTGAAGCTTTCTTT	CASSPFMNTEAFF
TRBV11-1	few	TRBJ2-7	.	TGTGCCAGCACTCGGGGCGGAATCTCCTACGAGCAGTACTTC	CASTRGGISYEQYF
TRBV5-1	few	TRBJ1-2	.	TGCGCCAGCAGCCCCACTGCACAGGCGGAAGGCTACACCTTC	CASSPTAQAEGYTF